The present T cell receptor beta chain was sequenced within a study of CD8+CD57+ T cells in acquired aplastic anemia. Study-level information: An average of roughly 3.2 ug of DNA was obtained from sorted CD4+ and CD8+ cells.

Sequencing was done on patients that had shown CD8+CD57+ cell expansion by flow cytometry. As a group, the patients uniformly had severe acquired aplastic anemia. Trimming at V came to 1 base and at J to 4 bases, leaving 8 bases not matched to a gene. The CDR3 length is 17 residues. Germline loops: CDR1 LNHDA, CDR2 SQIVND (reference sequence). Findings of the study overall: CD8+ Simpson's diversity in patients was not significantly different from that in controls. Patients and controls shared twenty-nine CD8+ CDR3 sequences.

TCR beta VDJ and CDR3 were profiled, and genomic DNA was the template. MiXCR, applied by TCRdb to the reads, yields one record per CDR3 protein. The sample yields about 180,000 distinct CDR3 sequences, about half seen once. Concerning this clonotype: Its target is not known.

This clonotype was sampled from a human donor with aplastic anemia. Material: sorted CD4+, CD8+, or CD8+CD57+ T cells (not recorded which) from PBMCs. The chain combines TRBV19 with TRBJ2-7, with 12 bases fitting TRBD2. The CDR3 is CASSIARLAGASYEQYF. The CDR3, as DNA: TGTGCCAGTAGTATAGCCCGACTAGCGGGAGCTAGTTACGAGCAGTACTTC.